One sample yielded the 20 T cell receptor beta chains listed below, sequenced in a study of vaccination and CD4 T cells after COVID-19. These receptors have no identified antigens. As for treatment: roughly ten-day PBMC culture with coronavirus spike peptide pools or control peptides (ViraFEST assay). Researchers used the Oncomine TCR Beta short-read assay to sequence DNA from cultured CD4+ T cells. MiXCR, applied by TCRdb to the PCR reads, yields one record per CDR3 protein. The table lists 9,500 to 15,000 distinct CDR3 sequences, approximately 52% of them singletons. Sample: CD4+ T cells from blood, cultured in vitro. All receptors derive from a human donor who had recovered from COVID-19.

The rearrangement uses TRBV19 and TRBJ2-4, with 8 nucleotides matching TRBD2. In germline, CDR1 is LNHDA, CDR2 SQIVND (reference sequence). V was pared by 5 bases and J by 7 bases, with 19 bases of the junction left unmatched. CDR3 length: 18 residues. In DNA form, the CDR3 reads TGTGCCAGTAGTCCTAACGCTGGACTAGCCGGTAATCAGAACATTCAGTACTTC. Protein: CASSPNAGLAGNQNIQYF.

The chain is built from TRBV12-3 or TRBV12-4 and TRBJ1-2; D ambiguous. V was pared by 3 bases and J by 1 base, with 9 bases between. The CDR3 is 14 amino acids. CDR3 residues: CASSFGGINYGYTF. The CDR3 coding sequence is TGTGCCAGCAGTTTTGGCGGGATTAACTATGGCTACACCTTC.

This chain connects TRBV4-2 to TRBJ2-7; no clear D. CDR1 is LGHNA and CDR2 is YNFKEQ in the germline V gene. Trimming removed 0 bases at V and 6 bases at J, with 12 bases between. The CDR3 extends over 14 amino acids. The CDR3 here is CASSQDLMSVEQYF. In DNA form, the CDR3 reads TGTGCCAGCAGCCAAGATTTAATGAGCGTCGAGCAGTACTTC.

The CDR3 DNA sequence: TGTGCCAGCAGCCCCAGACTAGTCGCCTACGAGCAGTACTTC. Its translation is CASSPRLVAYEQYF. This chain uses TRBV3-1 with TRBJ2-7, with a tentative D call TRBD2 (6 bases). Trimming took 4 bases from V and 2 from J, leaving 12 bases between them. The CDR3 runs to 14 residues. The germline CDR1 and CDR2 sequences are LGHDT and YNNKEL (reference sequence).

This chain joins TRBV12-3 or TRBV12-4 and TRBJ2-1; D is unresolved. The CDR3 contains 12 residues. Trimming pared 3 bases from V and 7 bases from J, leaving 7 bases between. The CDR3 region is CASSFWGNEQFF. Here the CDR3 DNA reads TGTGCCAGCAGTTTCTGGGGTAATGAGCAGTTCTTC.

This chain links TRBV5-1 with TRBJ2-3; TRBD1 aligns across 8 bases. Losses at the gene ends were 0 bases for V and 2 bases for J; bases not matched to a gene: 5. The CDR3 sequence is 16 residues long. The germline V gene encodes CDR1 SGHRS and CDR2 YFSETQ. The CDR3 here is CASSLDRDRITDTQYF. The CDR3 nucleotides are TGCGCCAGCAGCTTGGACCGGGACAGGATCACAGATACGCAGTATTTT.

This clonotype was counted only a few times. The rearrangement joins TRBV2 to TRBJ1-2; perhaps TRBD1 as D (6 bases). The CDR3 extends over 13 amino acids. V was clipped by 1 base and J by 4 bases, with 7 bases between them. Germline values: CDR1 SNHLY, CDR2 FYNNEI. Here the CDR3 reads CASSEGTVYGYTF. In DNA form, the CDR3 reads TGTGCCAGCAGTGAAGGGACAGTCTATGGCTACACCTTC.

This clonotype was seen a single time. V usage is TRBV12-3 or TRBV12-4 and J usage is TRBJ1-3; D ambiguous. CDR3 length: 15 amino acids. Trimming took off 7 bases at V and 0 bases at J, with 13 bases between the two ends. CDR3 region: CASNLSGFSGNTIYF. The CDR3 nucleotides are TGTGCCAGCAACCTCTCAGGTTTCTCTGGAAACACCATATATTTT.

To note about this clonotype: Because the CDR3's place on the DNA is in doubt, the DNA is left out and the CDR3 is given as listed by TCRdb. The chain is built from TRBV2 and TRBJ1-2; the table names TRBD1, a call not compared with the DNA. CDR1 and CDR2 from the germline V gene are SNHLY and FYNNEI. The CDR3 spans 23 residues, counting both ends. Here the CDR3 reads CASSQTSVYFCAIGGDSNYGYTF.

The rearrangement uses TRBV5-1 and TRBJ2-5, with 10 bases identical to TRBD2. From germline, CDR1 is SGHRS and CDR2 YFSETQ. After removal of 0 bases from V and 5 bases from J, the junction contained 7 bases not matched to a gene. CDR3 length: 16 amino acids. The CDR3 DNA sequence: TGCGCCAGCAGCTTGGCCAGCGGGGGGGCCCCGGAGACCCAGTACTTC. It yields the protein CASSLASGGAPETQYF. The whole variable domain, remainder taken from reference TRBV5-1 and TRBJ2-5, is KAGVTQTPRYLIKTRGQQVTLSCSPISGHRSVSWYQQTPGQGLQFLFEYFSETQRNKGNFPGRFSGRQFSNSRSEMNVSTLELGDSALYLCASSLASGGAPETQYFGPGTRLLVL.

A remark on this clonotype: The DNA is omitted, as the CDR3 cannot be located on it reliably, and the CDR3 follows TCRdb's listing. The chain is built from TRBV7-5 and TRBJ2-3. TRBV7-5 is a known pseudogene. Counting both end residues, the CDR3 totals 13 amino acids. CDR3 region: CISVSEAPSTVKF.

This clonotype has just a few counts. The rearrangement links TRBV4-1 to TRBJ1-1; D call uncertain. V was cut by 1 base and J by 11 bases, with 17 bases left in between. This CDR3 has 14 amino acids. CDR1 is MGHRA, CDR2 YSYEKL, per germline. The CDR3 region has the DNA TGCGCCAGCAGCCAAGGAACAAGAGGGTTTGAGGCTTTCTTT. Encoded protein: CASSQGTRGFEAFF.

The chain joins TRBV19 to TRBJ2-3; no firm D call. V was shortened by 6 bases and J by 3 bases, with 16 bases between the two germline ends. CDR3 size: 15 residues. The V gene's germline CDR1 is LNHDA and CDR2 SQIVND (reference sequence). DNA for the CDR3: TGTGCCAGTAGCTCGTCATCCTTTAGGACAGATACGCAGTATTTT. Its translation: CASSSSSFRTDTQYF.

This clonotype was seen only a few times. J is TRBJ2-2 and V is TRBV6-5, with D tentatively TRBD2 (5 bases). V dropped 0 bases and J dropped 6 bases, with 26 bases sitting between them. The CDR3 spans 20 residues. In germline, CDR1 is MNHEY, CDR2 SVGAGI. DNA for the CDR3: TGTGCCAGCAGTTACTCGACGTGGCGAATAGCTGGAGCGGTGGCCGGGGAGCTGTTTTTT. Translation gives CASSYSTWRIAGAVAGELFF.

V is TRBV6-1 and J is TRBJ2-3; D is possibly TRBD1 (6 bases). The V gene lost 6 bases and the J gene lost 4 bases, with 14 bases spanning the gap. This CDR3 spans 14 amino acids. Germline-derived CDR1 and CDR2 are MNHNS and SASEGT. CDR3 loop: CASSPTGFADTQYF. DNA of the CDR3: TGTGCCAGCAGCCCCACAGGGTTCGCAGATACGCAGTATTTT.

The CDR3 here is CASSLGFSRGHTEAFF. The CDR3 DNA is TGTGCCAGCAGCTTAGGTTTTTCCAGGGGGCACACTGAAGCTTTCTTT. This chain joins TRBV7-2 and TRBJ1-1; 8 bases line up with TRBD1. Unmatched junction bases numbered 7, after V lost 1 base and J lost 3 bases. The germline gives CDR1 SGHTA, CDR2 FQGNSA. This CDR3 region has 16 residues.

This clonotype was recorded only once. The V gene is TRBV4-1, the J gene TRBJ2-2, with D possibly being TRBD1 (6 bases). This CDR3 contains 16 residues. With 1 base removed from V and 7 bases from J, the gap between germline ends came to 16 bases. The germline V gene encodes CDR1 MGHRA and CDR2 YSYEKL. CDR3 residues: CASSQVGQWMVGELFF. Written as DNA, the CDR3 is TGCGCCAGCAGCCAAGTAGGACAGTGGATGGTCGGGGAGCTGTTTTTT.

The V gene is TRBV6-2 or TRBV6-3, the J gene TRBJ1-4; D not resolved. V was shortened by 7 bases and J by 2 bases, with 14 bases between the two germline ends. Looked up from germline, CDR1 is MNHEY and CDR2 is SVGEGT. The CDR3 covers 15 residues. CDR3 residues: CASNPLGGTNEKLFF. CDR3 nucleotides: TGTGCCAGCAACCCGTTGGGCGGGACTAATGAAAAACTGTTTTTT.

This clonotype came up once. This chain joins TRBV20-1 and TRBJ2-7, with D hard to call. Trimming took 6 bases from V and 1 from J, leaving 7 bases between them. The CDR3 is 11 residues long. CDR1 and CDR2 from the germline V gene are DFQATT and SNEGSKA (reference sequence). CDR3 DNA: TGCAGTGCGGCGACATCCTACGAGCAGTACTTC. It translates to CSAATSYEQYF.

The genes are TRBV4-1 and TRBJ2-3, with 10 bases lining up with TRBD1. Looked up from germline, CDR1 is MGHRA and CDR2 is YSYEKL. The CDR3 has 16 residues. V trimming: 3 bases; J trimming: 3 bases; junction bases outside the gene matches: 6. CDR3 nucleotide sequence: TGCGCCAGCAGCCACCCAGACAGGGGGCGAACAGATACGCAGTATTTT. It translates to CASSHPDRGRTDTQYF.